This T cell receptor beta chain stems from a study of T-cell memory formation after mild COVID-19. Study outcomes and limitations: The authors did not confirm SARS-CoV-2 specificity of second-wave clones peaking day 37.

TCRdb used MiXCR to reprocess the 5' RACE reads, holding one entry per CDR3 protein. Of some 40,000 distinct CDR3 sequences in the sample, about 6% are singletons; the top ten hold roughly 0.8%. There are many counts of this clonotype. Its specificity is not known. The V end was cut by 7 bases, the J end by 2 bases, with 10 bases between. The CDR3 is made up of 13 amino acids. CDR1 SGHTA and CDR2 FQGTGA come from the germline V gene. Source material: PBMCs or a T cell subset sorted from them (not recorded which). This receptor was obtained from an adult who had mild COVID-19 (a few samples of this study predate the infection). Cell type and time point are not known. The chain uses TRBV7-3 and TRBJ2-3, with D hard to call. CDR3 sequence: CASTLSITDTQYF. The CDR3 DNA is TGTGCCAGCACCCTCTCGATCACAGATACGCAGTATTTT.